The 10 T cell receptor beta chains listed next were all sequenced from one sample in a study of blood T cells in healthy people across ages (dated by TCRdb to 2013 to 2016). The receptor library was made with 5' RACE. A second 7 to 11 cycle PCR used a sample-barcoded 5' primer and a J-beta primer mix. TCRdb took the public reads, trimmed them with fastp at Q25, ran MiXCR for clone calling and kept in-frame beta chains. All rows with the same CDR3 protein become a single entry with the most common DNA and genes. Counted in this sample were around 1,800,000 distinct CDR3 sequences; about two fifths of them appeared once. The ten biggest clones cover about 23% of the sample. The sequencing input was blood. Receptor source: a human donor in good health.

The table lists this clonotype with a few counts. The chain links TRBV6-6 to TRBJ2-6, with D uncertain. The CDR3 totals 14 residues. Trimming pared 6 bases from V and 4 bases from J, leaving 10 bases between. Per germline, CDR1 MNHNY and CDR2 SVGAGI (reference sequence). CDR3 residues: CASSSSRGANVLTF. In DNA form, the CDR3 reads TGTGCCAGCAGCTCGTCGAGGGGGGCCAACGTCCTGACTTTC.

This clonotype was seen a few times. Germline and junction disagree at one end, which may indicate a read error. The chain's CDR3 is CSASGGAGETRYF. The CDR3 nucleotides are TGCAGTGCTAGCGGGGGGGCCGGGGAGACCCGGTACTTC. The gene calls are TRBV20-1 and TRBJ2-5; 8 bases fit TRBD2. Germline V gene sequence: CDR1 DFQATT, CDR2 SNEGSKA (reference sequence). CDR3 length equals 13 residues.

This clonotype has more than one count but fewer than ten. CDR3: CASRQGYYGYTF. Written as DNA, the CDR3 is TGTGCCAGCAGACAGGGGTACTATGGCTACACCTTC. V gene TRBV27 combines with J gene TRBJ1-2; 7 nucleotides agree with TRBD1. Germline trimming cut 6 bases from V and 3 bases from J; bases unmatched to any gene: 1. The CDR3 length is 12 residues. Germline V gene data show CDR1 as MNHEY and CDR2 as SMNVEV (reference sequence).

This clonotype was found a few times. V usage is TRBV7-9 and J usage is TRBJ2-3; maybe TRBD1 (5 bases). Germline lookup yields CDR1 SEHNR and CDR2 FQNEAQ (reference sequence). V lost 6 bases to trimming and J lost 5 bases, with 12 bases between them. CDR3 length: 13 amino acids. CDR3 amino acids: CASSSWGLDTQYF. The DNA for the CDR3 is TGTGCCAGCAGTTCGTGGGGCCTAGATACGCAGTATTTT.

This clonotype was picked up a small number of times. The chain has TRBV12-5 and TRBJ2-1; D perhaps matches TRBD1 (5 bases). The CDR3 sequence is 14 residues long. Trimming took off 9 bases at V and 8 bases at J, with 20 bases between the two ends. Germline CDR1 and CDR2: LGHNT and FRNRAP. The CDR3 sequence: CASGLVGDFDEQFF. In nucleotides, the CDR3 is TGTGCTAGCGGCTTGGTAGGGGATTTCGATGAGCAGTTCTTC.

This clonotype has only a few counts. The genes are TRBV6-6 and TRBJ2-1; D is perhaps TRBD1 (5 bases). Germline-derived CDR1 and CDR2 are MNHNY and SVGAGI (reference sequence). V lost 2 bases, J lost 8 bases, and 19 bases lay in between. The CDR3 extends over 16 amino acids. The DNA for the CDR3 is TGTGCCAGCAGTTACCGGCTGGGGCTCGTGTATTATGAGCAGTTCTTC. Residues: CASSYRLGLVYYEQFF.

CDR3 region: CASSLTLARANYGYTF. In DNA, the CDR3 is TGTGCCAGCTCACTAACCCTCGCGCGAGCTAACTATGGCTACACCTTC. This chain connects TRBV18 to TRBJ1-2; D uncertain. Germline V CDR1 and CDR2: KGHSH, LQKENI. Trimming took off 4 bases at V and 0 bases at J, with 15 bases between the two ends. There are 16 residues in the CDR3.

The chain uses TRBV10-3 and TRBJ2-1; D gene unclear. Germline loops: CDR1 ENHRY, CDR2 SYGVKD. V was cut by 5 bases and J by 8 bases, with 16 bases left in between. The CDR3 spans 14 residues. For the CDR3, the DNA is TGTGCCATCAGTAGGGAAAAGGGAATCCATGAGCAGTTCTTC. This translates into CAISREKGIHEQFF.

The gene calls are TRBV7-8 and TRBJ1-3, with 9 bases aligning to TRBD1. Trimming removed 3 bases from V and 0 bases from J; junction bases left unmatched: 3. Germline V CDR1 and CDR2: SGHVS, FQNEAQ. This CDR3 is 16 amino acids long. In DNA, the CDR3 is TGTGCCAGCAGCTTCCCGGGACAGGGCTCTGGAAACACCATATATTTT. The encoded protein is CASSFPGQGSGNTIYF.

This clonotype was seen a handful of times. The CDR3 is CASSSPRGTSRQDTQYF. The CDR3 coding sequence is TGTGCCAGCAGCTCCCCTCGCGGGACTAGCCGTCAAGATACGCAGTATTTT. The rearrangement links TRBV7-2 to TRBJ2-3; 9 bases agree with TRBD2. The CDR3 has 17 residues. CDR1 and CDR2 (germline): SGHTA, FQGNSA. With V trimmed by 4 bases and J by 5 bases, 13 bases remained unmatched.